The sequence of this T cell receptor beta chain was determined in a study of blood T cell repertoires in COVID-19. Turning to the study itself: Sources were T cells, B-cell-depleted T cells, or PBMCs; the material itself was cDNA or gDNA.

About this clone itself: One end of the junction fails to match germline, which may point to a read error.

This CDR3 comprises 12 residues. Per the germline V gene, CDR1 is SGHRS and CDR2 is YFSETQ. Only in-frame clones appear in the TCRdb table, and some are missing; sequencing was by immunoSEQ multiplex PCR. The sample consists of roughly 250,000 clones, under 90% of them appearing once. The receptor's source is a woman in her thirties or forties who had been exposed to COVID-19. Sequencing was performed on PBMCs or T cells enriched from blood (not recorded which). The rearrangement links TRBV5-1 to TRBJ2-5, with 8 nucleotides matching TRBD2. The CDR3 spells CASSPGGNTGNF. The CDR3 nucleotides read TGCGCCAGCAGCCCGGGGGGGAACACCGGGAACTTC.